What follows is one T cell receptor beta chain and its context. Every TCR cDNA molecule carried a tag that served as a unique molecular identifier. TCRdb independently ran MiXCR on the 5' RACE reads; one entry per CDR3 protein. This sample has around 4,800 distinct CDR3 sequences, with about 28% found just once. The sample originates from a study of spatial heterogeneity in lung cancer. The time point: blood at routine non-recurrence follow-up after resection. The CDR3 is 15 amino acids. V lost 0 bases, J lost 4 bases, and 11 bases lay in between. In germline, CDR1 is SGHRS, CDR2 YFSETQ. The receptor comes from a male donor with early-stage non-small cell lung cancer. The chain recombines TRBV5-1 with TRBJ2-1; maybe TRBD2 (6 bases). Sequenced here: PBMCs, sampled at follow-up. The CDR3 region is CASSLGGSGYNEQFF. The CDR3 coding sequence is TGCGCCAGCAGCTTGGGAGGTAGCGGTTACAATGAGCAGTTCTTC. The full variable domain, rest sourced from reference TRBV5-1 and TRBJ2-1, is KAGVTQTPRYLIKTRGQQVTLSCSPISGHRSVSWYQQTPGQGLQFLFEYFSETQRNKGNFPGRFSGRQFSNSRSEMNVSTLELGDSALYLCASSLGGSGYNEQFFGPGTRLTVL.